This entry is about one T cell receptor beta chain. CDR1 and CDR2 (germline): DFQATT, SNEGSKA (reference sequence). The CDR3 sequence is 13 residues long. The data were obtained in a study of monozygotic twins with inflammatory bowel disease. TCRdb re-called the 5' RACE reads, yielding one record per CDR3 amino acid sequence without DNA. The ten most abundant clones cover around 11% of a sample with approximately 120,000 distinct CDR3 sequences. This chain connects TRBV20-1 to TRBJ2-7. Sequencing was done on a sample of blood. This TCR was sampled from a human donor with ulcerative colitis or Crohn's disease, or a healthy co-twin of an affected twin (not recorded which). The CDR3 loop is CSARKDSSYEQYF.